This T cell receptor beta chain was sequenced for a study of vaccination and CD4 T cells after COVID-19 (dated by TCRdb to 2022 to 2024). The study in broad terms: Six males and four females were included in the convalescent cohort, with two Hispanic individuals, seven Caucasians, two Asians and one multiracial person represented. Participants got two doses of the Pfizer-BioNTech BNT162b2 vaccine (n=8) or two doses of the Moderna mRNA-1273 vaccine (n=2). Post-COVID blood samples were collected from convalescent patients a median of roughly 100 days after diagnosis, with a range of roughly 30 to 161 days. Post-vaccine blood samples were collected a median of around 10 weeks after the second vaccine dose, ranging from roughly 13 to 250 days. The cultures were stimulated with overlapping spike peptide pools from SARS-CoV-2 and from the common cold coronaviruses HCoV-NL63, HCoV-OC43 and HCoV-229E. Control cultures used a CEFX viral epitope pool as positive control, an HIV-1 Nef peptide pool as negative control, or no peptide. In around 10 COVID-19 convalescent patients and a few infection-naive healthy vaccine recipients, researchers compared the spike-specific CD4+ TCR repertoire from before mRNA vaccination with the repertoire from after. An earlier paper using these donors assessed, at the TCR clonotype level, memory CD4+ T cell crossreactivity between SARS-CoV-2 and common cold coronavirus spike proteins. Overall results and qualifications from the work: In convalescent patients, nearly all vaccine-specific clones (304 of 307) were found to be mono-reactive for SARS-CoV-2 spike rather than cross-reactive with common cold coronaviruses. In convalescent patients, a median roughly 87% of post-vaccine SARS-CoV-2-reactive clones were detected only after vaccination, and vaccine-specific priming was suggested by this finding. The study included relatively few convalescent patients and did not analyze early timepoints after natural infection. The median count of SARS-CoV-2-reactive clonotypes went up from approximately 22 after infection to about 40 after vaccination, although the change was not significant.

The CDR3 goes from the cysteine to the phenylalanine over 15 residues. The DNA shown is the 45-base CDR3, in frame from base 1. CDR1 and CDR2 are drawn from the germline V gene: KGHDR, SFDVKD. V is reduced by 6 bases and J by 1 base, leaving a spacing of 13 bases between them. The sample's treatment or condition label is to be understood as: roughly ten-day PBMC culture with coronavirus spike peptide pools or control peptides (ViraFEST assay). CD4+ T cells from unexposed donors were collected before the COVID-19 pandemic (2011-2018). The ViraFEST assay, used in the study, expanded antigen-specific T cells with peptide pools and then identified the expanded clonotypes through TCR sequencing. Each well held around 1.9 million PBMCs cultured with approximately 9.1 ug/ml peptide pools in IMDM containing roughly 5% human AB serum and 8 to 10 IU/ml IL-2. Half of the culture medium was replaced with fresh IL-2-containing medium on days 3 and 7. CD4+ T cells were isolated after roughly eleven days of culture through negative selection using the EasySep CD4+ T cell isolation kit. As far as cell numbers permitted, CD4+ T cells from unexposed donors were tested for reactivity against SARS-CoV-2 S and N as well as four spike pools from common cold coronaviruses. Ficoll-Paque Plus gradient centrifugation was used to isolate PBMCs from whole blood, and the isolated PBMCs were then either used fresh or cryopreserved at -140C. Triplicate wells were generally used for each culture condition. The leukapheresis product used for the unexposed donors was purchased from a commercial source.

Libraries were prepared through PCR. TCR sequencing of DNA from cultured CD4+ T cells used the Oncomine TCR Beta short-read assay at the Johns Hopkins FTIC core. Genomic DNA was extracted from the cultured CD4+ T cells with the QIAamp micro DNA kit. Oncomine TCR Beta libraries from cultured CD4+ T cells were pooled with unique dual indexes and sequenced on an Illumina iSeq 100. On the study's bioinformatics: Non-productive sequences were removed, and CDR3s not starting with C, not ending with F or W, or shorter than 7 amino acids were discarded. Antigen-specific clonotypes were identified using the MANAFEST web application through comparison of peptide-stimulated wells with reference and other culture wells. For a clone to be called positive, the clone needed an FDR below 0.05, an odds ratio above 5, and a productive frequency above 0.1% in at least two of three replicate wells. A clonotype counted as cross-reactive if it showed significant expansion both in the SARS-CoV-2 spike wells and in at least one common cold coronavirus spike condition. Using R version 3.6.1, CDR3 homology was evaluated through Levenshtein distances (stringdist) along with unrooted phylogenetic trees (ape). The public sequencing data were trimmed at Q25 with fastp and processed into clonotypes with MiXCR by TCRdb, which kept only in-frame beta chains. Each entry is one CDR3 protein sequence, shown with its most common DNA and genes. In this record, the V and J calls reflect TCRdb's handling and not the investigators' own analysis. The sample has over 9,000 distinct CDR3 sequences on record, approximately 30% of them singletons. The ten biggest clones cover around 21% of the sample.

Details on this clonotype: Which antigen it targets is not known. It has no much larger one-base neighbor in the sample; base qualities were not kept.

Sequenced material: CD4+ T cells from blood, cultured in vitro. This sequence originates from a human donor in good health. The chain was built from TRBV24-1 and TRBJ2-3; perhaps TRBD2 is the D gene, with 6 bases matching. The base sequence is TGTGCCACCAGTACGGGGGTAAGGGGCACAGATACGCAGTATTTT. Its coded protein is CATSTGVRGTDTQYF.